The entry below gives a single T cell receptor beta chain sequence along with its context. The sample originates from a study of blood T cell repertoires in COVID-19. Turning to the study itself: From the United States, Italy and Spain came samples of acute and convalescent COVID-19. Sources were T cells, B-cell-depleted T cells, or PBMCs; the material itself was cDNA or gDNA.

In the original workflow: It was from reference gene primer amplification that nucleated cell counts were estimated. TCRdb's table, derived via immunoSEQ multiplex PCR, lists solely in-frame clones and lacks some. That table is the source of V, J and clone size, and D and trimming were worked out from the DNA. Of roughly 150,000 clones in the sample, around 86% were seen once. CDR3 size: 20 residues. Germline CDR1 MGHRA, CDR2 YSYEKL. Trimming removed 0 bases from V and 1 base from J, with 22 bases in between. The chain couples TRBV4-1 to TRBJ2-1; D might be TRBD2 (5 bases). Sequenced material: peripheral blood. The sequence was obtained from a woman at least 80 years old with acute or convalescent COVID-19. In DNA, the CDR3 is TGCGCCAGCAGCCAAGAGGGAATCGGGGTAGGCTGGGTATCCTACAATGAGCAGTTCTTC. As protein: CASSQEGIGVGWVSYNEQFF.